This TCR beta chain was sequenced for a study of cytomegalovirus exposure and HLA in healthy donors. Points from the study as a whole: An ancestry cluster, one associated with Asian ancestry, reportedly showed fewer N-insertions than the approximately 670-donor mean in a later analysis. Analyses of presence/absence relied on an assumption of roughly uniform sequencing depth across donors.

A multiplex PCR was run with 60 Vbeta primers and 13 Jbeta primers. The data were produced by immunoSEQ multiplex PCR, yet TCRdb's version contains in-frame clones alone and is incomplete. The sample carries approximately 150,000 clones, 75% to 80% recorded once. The CDR3 length is 14 residues. The V segment lost 8 bases and the J segment 0 bases; nucleotides outside the gene matches: 6. Germline V gives CDR1 LNHDA, CDR2 SQIVND (reference sequence). As concerns this clone: Its antigen is not identified.

This TCR came from a woman younger than 45 in good health and CMV-seronegative. V gene TRBV19 combines with J gene TRBJ1-1; the match to TRBD1 covers 7 bases. Sequencing was performed on PBMCs. The CDR3 protein is CASGHRGMNTEAFF. CDR3 bases: TGTGCCAGTGGCCACAGGGGCATGAACACTGAAGCTTTCTTT. Complete variable domain (other parts from reference TRBV19 and TRBJ1-1): DGGITQSPKYLFRKEGQNVTLSCEQNLNHDAMYWYRQDPGQGLRLIYYSQIVNDFQKGDIAEGYSVSREKKESFPLTVTSAQKNPTAFYLCASGHRGMNTEAFFGQGTRLTVV.